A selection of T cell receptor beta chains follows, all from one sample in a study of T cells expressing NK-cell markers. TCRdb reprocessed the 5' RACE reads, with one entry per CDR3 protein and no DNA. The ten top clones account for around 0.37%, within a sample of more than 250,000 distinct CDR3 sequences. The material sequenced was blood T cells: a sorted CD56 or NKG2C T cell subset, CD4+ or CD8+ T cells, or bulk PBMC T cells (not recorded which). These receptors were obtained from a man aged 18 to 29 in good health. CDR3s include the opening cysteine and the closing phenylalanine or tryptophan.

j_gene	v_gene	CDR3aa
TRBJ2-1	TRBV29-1	CSVGMLADNEQFF
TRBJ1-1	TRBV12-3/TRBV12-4	CASSPRDRGFTEAFF
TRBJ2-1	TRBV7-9	CASRTTGTGEQFF
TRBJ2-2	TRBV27	CASSPNSGANTGELFF
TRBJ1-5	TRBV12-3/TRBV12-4	CASSSGDSNQPQHF
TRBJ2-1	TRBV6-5	CASRYIAGGPTHNEQFF
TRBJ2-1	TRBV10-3	CAISEGVNEQFF
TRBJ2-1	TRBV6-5	CASSYGETAFSYNEQFF
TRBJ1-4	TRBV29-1	CSYRHNEKLFF
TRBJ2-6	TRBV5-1	CASSPHGGRVASGANVLTF
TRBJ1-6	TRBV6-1	CASGIGVSPLHF
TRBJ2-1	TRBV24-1	CATREGGGQAYNEQFF
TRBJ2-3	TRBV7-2	CASSLRFPVTITDTQYF
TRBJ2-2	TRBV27	CASRPGRATRTNTGELFF
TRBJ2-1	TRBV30	CAWGSSRLAGGPWSFGEQFF
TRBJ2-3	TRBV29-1	CSVGARSTDTQYF
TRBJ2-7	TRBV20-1	CSATLFLSSYEQYF
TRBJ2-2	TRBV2	CASSTTTSGIGELFF
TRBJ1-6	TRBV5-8	CASSLLRGWSYNSPLHF
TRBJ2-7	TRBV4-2	CASSERGDRETYEQYF